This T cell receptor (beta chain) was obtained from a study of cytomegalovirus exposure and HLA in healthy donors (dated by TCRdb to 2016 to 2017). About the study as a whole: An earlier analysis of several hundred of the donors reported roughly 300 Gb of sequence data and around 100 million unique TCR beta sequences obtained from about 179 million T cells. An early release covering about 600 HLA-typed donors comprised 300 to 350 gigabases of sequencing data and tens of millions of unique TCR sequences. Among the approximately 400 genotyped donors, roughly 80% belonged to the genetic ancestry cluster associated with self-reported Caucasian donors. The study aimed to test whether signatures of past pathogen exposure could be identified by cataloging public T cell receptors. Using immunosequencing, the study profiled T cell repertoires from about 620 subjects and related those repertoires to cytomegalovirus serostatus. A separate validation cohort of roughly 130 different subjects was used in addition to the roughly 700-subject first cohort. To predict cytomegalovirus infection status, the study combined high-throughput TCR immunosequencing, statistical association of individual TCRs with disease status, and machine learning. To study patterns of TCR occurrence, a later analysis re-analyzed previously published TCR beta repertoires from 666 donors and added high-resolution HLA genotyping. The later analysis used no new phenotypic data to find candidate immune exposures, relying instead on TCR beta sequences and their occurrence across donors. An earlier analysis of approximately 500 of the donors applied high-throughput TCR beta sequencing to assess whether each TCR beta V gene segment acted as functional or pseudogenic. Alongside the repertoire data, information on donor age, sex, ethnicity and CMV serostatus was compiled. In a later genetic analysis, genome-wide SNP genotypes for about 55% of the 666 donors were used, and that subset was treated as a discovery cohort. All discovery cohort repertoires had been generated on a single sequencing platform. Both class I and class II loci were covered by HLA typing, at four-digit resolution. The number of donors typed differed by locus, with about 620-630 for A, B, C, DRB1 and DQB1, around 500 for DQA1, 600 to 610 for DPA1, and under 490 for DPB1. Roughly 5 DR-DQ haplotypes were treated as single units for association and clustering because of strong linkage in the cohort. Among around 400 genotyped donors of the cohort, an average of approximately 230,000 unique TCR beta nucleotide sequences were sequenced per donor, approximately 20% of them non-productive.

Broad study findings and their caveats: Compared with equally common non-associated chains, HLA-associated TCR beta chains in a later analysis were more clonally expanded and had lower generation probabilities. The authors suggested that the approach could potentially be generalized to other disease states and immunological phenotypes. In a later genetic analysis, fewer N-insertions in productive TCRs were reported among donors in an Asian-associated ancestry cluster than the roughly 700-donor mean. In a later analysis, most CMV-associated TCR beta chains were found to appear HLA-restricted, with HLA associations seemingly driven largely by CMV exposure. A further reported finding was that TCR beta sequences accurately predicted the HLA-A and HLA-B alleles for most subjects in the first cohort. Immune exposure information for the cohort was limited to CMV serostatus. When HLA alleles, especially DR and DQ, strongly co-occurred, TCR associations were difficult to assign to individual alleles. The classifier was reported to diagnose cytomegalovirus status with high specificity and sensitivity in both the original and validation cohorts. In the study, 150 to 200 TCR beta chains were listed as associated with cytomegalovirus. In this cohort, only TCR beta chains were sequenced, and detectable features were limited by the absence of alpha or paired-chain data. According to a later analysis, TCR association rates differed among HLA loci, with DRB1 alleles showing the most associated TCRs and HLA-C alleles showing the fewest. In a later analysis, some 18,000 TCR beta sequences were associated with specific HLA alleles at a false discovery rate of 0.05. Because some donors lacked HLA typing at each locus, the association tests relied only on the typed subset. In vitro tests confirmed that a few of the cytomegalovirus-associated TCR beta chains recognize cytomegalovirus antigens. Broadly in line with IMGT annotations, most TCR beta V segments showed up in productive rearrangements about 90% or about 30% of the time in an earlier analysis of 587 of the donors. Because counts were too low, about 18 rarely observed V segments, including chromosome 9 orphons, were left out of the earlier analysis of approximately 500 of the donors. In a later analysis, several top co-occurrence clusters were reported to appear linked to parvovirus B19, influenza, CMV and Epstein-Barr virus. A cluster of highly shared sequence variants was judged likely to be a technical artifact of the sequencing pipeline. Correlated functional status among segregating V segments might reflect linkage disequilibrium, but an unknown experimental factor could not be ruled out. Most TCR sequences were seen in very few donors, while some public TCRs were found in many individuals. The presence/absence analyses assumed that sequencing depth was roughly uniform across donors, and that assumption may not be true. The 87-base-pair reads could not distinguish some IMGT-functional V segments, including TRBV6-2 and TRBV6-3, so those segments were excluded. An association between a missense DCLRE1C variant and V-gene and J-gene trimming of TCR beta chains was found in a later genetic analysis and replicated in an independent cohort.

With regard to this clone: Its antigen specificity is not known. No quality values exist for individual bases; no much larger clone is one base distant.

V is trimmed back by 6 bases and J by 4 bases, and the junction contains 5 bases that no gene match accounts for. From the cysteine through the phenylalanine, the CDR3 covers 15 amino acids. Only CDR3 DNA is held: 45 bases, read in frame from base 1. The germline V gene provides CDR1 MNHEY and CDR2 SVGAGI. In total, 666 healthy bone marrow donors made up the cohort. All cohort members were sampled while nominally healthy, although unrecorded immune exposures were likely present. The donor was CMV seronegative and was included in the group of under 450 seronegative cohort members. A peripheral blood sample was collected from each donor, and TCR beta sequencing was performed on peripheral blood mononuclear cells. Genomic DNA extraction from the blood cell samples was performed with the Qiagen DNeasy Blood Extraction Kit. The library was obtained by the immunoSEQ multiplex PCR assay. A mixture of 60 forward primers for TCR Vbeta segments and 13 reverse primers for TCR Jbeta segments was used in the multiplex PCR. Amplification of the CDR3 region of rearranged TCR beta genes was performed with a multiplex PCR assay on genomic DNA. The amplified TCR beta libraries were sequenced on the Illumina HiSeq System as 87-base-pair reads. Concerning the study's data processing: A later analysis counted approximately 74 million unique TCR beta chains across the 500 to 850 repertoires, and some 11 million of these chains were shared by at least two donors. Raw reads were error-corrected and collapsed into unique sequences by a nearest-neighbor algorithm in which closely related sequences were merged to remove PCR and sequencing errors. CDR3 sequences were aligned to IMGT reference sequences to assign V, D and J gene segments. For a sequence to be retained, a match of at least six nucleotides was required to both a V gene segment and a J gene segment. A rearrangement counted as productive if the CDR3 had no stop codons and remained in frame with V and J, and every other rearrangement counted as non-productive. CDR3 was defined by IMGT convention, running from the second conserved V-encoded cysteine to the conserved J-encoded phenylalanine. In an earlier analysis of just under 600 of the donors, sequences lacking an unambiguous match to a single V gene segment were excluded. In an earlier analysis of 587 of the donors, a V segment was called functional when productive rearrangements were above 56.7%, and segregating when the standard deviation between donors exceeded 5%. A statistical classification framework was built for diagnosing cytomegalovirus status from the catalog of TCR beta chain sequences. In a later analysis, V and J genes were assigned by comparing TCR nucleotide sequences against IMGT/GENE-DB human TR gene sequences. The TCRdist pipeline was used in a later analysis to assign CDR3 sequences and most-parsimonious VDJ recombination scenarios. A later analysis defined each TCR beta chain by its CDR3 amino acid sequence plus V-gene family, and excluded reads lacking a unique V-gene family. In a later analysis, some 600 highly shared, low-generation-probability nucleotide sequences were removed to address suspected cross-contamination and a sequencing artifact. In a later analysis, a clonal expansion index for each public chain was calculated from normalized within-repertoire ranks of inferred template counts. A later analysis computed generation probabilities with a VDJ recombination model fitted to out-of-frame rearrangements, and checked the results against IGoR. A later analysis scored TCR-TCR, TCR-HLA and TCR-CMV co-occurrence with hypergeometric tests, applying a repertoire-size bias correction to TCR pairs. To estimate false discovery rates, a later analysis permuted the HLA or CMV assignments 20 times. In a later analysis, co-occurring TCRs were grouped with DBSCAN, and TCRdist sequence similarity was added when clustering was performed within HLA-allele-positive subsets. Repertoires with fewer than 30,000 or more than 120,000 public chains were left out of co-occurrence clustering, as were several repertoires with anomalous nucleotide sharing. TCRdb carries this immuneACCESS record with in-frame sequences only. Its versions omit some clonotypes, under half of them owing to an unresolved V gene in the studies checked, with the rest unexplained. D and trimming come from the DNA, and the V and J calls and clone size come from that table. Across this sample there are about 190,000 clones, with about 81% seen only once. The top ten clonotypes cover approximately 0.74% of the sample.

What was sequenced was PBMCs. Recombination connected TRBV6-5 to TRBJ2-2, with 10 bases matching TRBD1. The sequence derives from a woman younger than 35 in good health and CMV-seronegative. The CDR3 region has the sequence CASRVDRGRTGELFF. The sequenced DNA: TGTGCCAGCAGGGTTGACAGGGGGCGCACCGGGGAGCTGTTTTTT.